Below, one T cell receptor (beta chain) is given with its context. The PCR employed 60 Vbeta primers together with 13 Jbeta primers. The assay was immunoSEQ multiplex PCR, and TCRdb's table has in-frame clones only and misses some. Seen here are approximately 150,000 clones, 80% to 85% observed once, and the top ten hold roughly 2%. The data are from a study of cytomegalovirus exposure and HLA in healthy donors. Across the study: Unique TCR beta sequences numbering over 100 million came from around 180 million T cells in an earlier analysis.

The TCR sequence derives from a human donor in good health. The specimen sequenced was PBMCs.

Written as DNA, the CDR3 is TGTGCCAGCAGCTTACTAGCGGGAAGCTCCTACGAGCAGTACTTC. Translated: CASSLLAGSSYEQYF. This rearrangement joins TRBV7-2 to TRBJ2-7; 9 nucleotides line up with TRBD2. V shed 2 bases and J 0 bases; nucleotides not matched to a gene: 2. Germline CDR1 reads SGHTA; CDR2 reads FQGNSA. This CDR3 has 15 residues.